This TCR beta chain was sequenced for a study of T-cell reconstitution after alpha-beta-depleted transplantation in children. Preparing the TCRbeta library involved the use of unique molecular identifiers. One entry per CDR3 protein, called by TCRdb with MiXCR from the PCR reads. The table records 200,000 to 250,000 distinct CDR3 sequences, roughly 10% of them present only once. The CDR3 covers 16 residues. Trimming cost V 6 bases and J 2 bases; bases outside gene matches: 9. This TCR was sampled from a child less than two years old with acute myeloid leukemia, due to receive a stem cell transplant. The V call is TRBV12-3 or TRBV12-4, the J call TRBJ2-3; the match to TRBD2 covers 9 bases. The source was PBMCs, collected before TCRalphabeta/CD19-depleted stem cell transplant. The CDR3 DNA follows: TGTGCCAGCAGCCCAACAGCGGGAGGCCACACAGATACGCAGTATTTT. Amino acid sequence: CASSPTAGGHTDTQYF.